This T cell receptor (beta chain) was recorded in a study of shared clonotypes between healthy human individuals. Study in general: There were three CD4 naive, three CD4 memory, two CD8 naive and one CD8 memory plates per donor. Study observations and caveats: Investigators expected sequencing depth to affect clonotype sharing among donors.

It was at deep level that the assay was run. Genomic DNA belonging to each subset was distributed in equal measure over several immunoSEQ plates. This table comes from immunoSEQ multiplex PCR, and its TCRdb copy is limited to in-frame clones, with some not included. The profile shows about 95,000 clones, roughly 69% of them singletons. This clone was recorded at least ten times. Its specificity is not known. This CDR3 is built from 15 residues. The germline CDR1 and CDR2 sequences are MNHEY and SVGAGI. V gave up 5 bases and J gave up 4 bases; unmatched junction bases: 8. The sample consisted of memory CD8+ T cells sorted from blood. Subset described: CD45RO+ cells pooled with CCR7-negative TemRA cells. This TCR was sampled from a man aged 30 to 39 in good health. The J gene is TRBJ2-3, the V gene TRBV6-5; 8 nucleotides line up with TRBD2. CDR3 sequence (DNA): TGTGCCAGCAGTCGAAGCGGGAGTGGGGCAGATACGCAGTATTTT. It yields the protein CASSRSGSGADTQYF.